This is a list of T cell receptor beta chains from one sample in a study of blood T cell repertoires in COVID-19. The data were produced by immunoSEQ multiplex PCR, yet TCRdb's version contains in-frame clones alone and is incomplete. The sample has roughly 120,000 clones; around 87% are singletons. Material for sequencing was peripheral blood. These receptors were taken from a human donor in a cohort sampled during active COVID-19. Each CDR3 is given with its conserved first and last residue. The D gene is left open where the match is weak. Clone size is given for some rows only: seen once, a few or many times, or a class if the clone is expanded.

D gene: .; V gene: TRBV12-3/TRBV12-4; J gene: TRBJ1-1; clone size: .; CDR3 protein: CASSLQGWTEAFF; CDR3 DNA: TGTGCCAGCAGTCTACAGGGTTGGACTGAAGCTTTCTTT
D gene: TRBD1; V gene: TRBV6-5; J gene: TRBJ1-2; clone size: few; CDR3 protein: CASSEDQGARGYTF; CDR3 DNA: TGTGCCAGCTCAGAAGACCAGGGGGCGCGTGGCTACACCTTC
D gene: TRBD1; V gene: TRBV4-2; J gene: TRBJ2-1; clone size: .; CDR3 protein: CASSREYLQGDLSYNEQFF; CDR3 DNA: TGTGCCAGCAGCCGAGAGTATCTTCAGGGGGATCTCTCCTACAATGAGCAGTTCTTC
D gene: .; V gene: TRBV6-1; J gene: TRBJ2-7; clone size: .; CDR3 protein: CASSEEDRYYEQYF; CDR3 DNA: TGTGCCAGCAGTGAAGAGGACAGATACTACGAGCAGTACTTC
D gene: TRBD1; V gene: TRBV19; J gene: TRBJ1-5; clone size: .; CDR3 protein: CASSTGGGNQPQHF; CDR3 DNA: TGTGCCAGTAGTACAGGGGGTGGGAATCAGCCCCAGCATTTT
D gene: .; V gene: TRBV3-1/TRBV3-2; J gene: TRBJ2-2; clone size: .; CDR3 protein: CASSQDPAGELFF; CDR3 DNA: TGTGCCAGCAGCCAAGACCCCGCCGGGGAGCTGTTTTTT
D gene: TRBD1; V gene: TRBV29-1; J gene: TRBJ2-3; clone size: .; CDR3 protein: CSVDGTGGTDTQYF; CDR3 DNA: TGCAGCGTTGACGGGACAGGGGGCACAGATACGCAGTATTTT
D gene: TRBD1; V gene: TRBV3-1/TRBV3-2; J gene: TRBJ1-1; clone size: .; CDR3 protein: CASSRGQVNTEAFF; CDR3 DNA: TGTGCCAGCAGCCGGGGACAGGTGAACACTGAAGCTTTCTTT
D gene: TRBD2; V gene: TRBV24-1; J gene: TRBJ2-1; clone size: .; CDR3 protein: CATSVVPGLASEHNEQFF; CDR3 DNA: TGTGCCACCAGTGTCGTCCCGGGACTAGCGTCCGAACACAATGAGCAGTTCTTC
D gene: TRBD1; V gene: TRBV5-1; J gene: TRBJ1-3; clone size: .; CDR3 protein: CASSLAGQGSGNTIYF; CDR3 DNA: TGCGCCAGCAGCTTGGCGGGACAGGGTTCTGGAAACACCATATATTTT
D gene: TRBD2; V gene: TRBV6-2/TRBV6-3; J gene: TRBJ2-2; clone size: .; CDR3 protein: CASSYRASGNTGELFF; CDR3 DNA: TGTGCCAGCAGTTATAGGGCTAGCGGGAACACCGGGGAGCTGTTTTTT
D gene: .; V gene: TRBV2; J gene: TRBJ1-1; clone size: .; CDR3 protein: CASSEMGGEAFF; CDR3 DNA: TGTGCCAGCAGTGAAATGGGAGGGGAAGCTTTCTTT
D gene: .; V gene: TRBV29-1; J gene: TRBJ2-2; clone size: .; CDR3 protein: CSGILSANTGELFF; CDR3 DNA: TGCAGCGGAATACTCTCCGCGAACACCGGGGAGCTGTTTTTT
D gene: TRBD2; V gene: TRBV20-1; J gene: TRBJ2-3; clone size: .; CDR3 protein: CSASPSGDPTDTQYF; CDR3 DNA: TGCAGTGCTAGTCCTAGCGGGGATCCCACAGATACGCAGTATTTT
D gene: .; V gene: TRBV3-1/TRBV3-2; J gene: TRBJ1-2; clone size: once; CDR3 protein: CASSQRQNYGYTF; CDR3 DNA: TGTGCCAGCAGCCAACGTCAGAACTATGGCTACACCTTC
D gene: TRBD1; V gene: TRBV6-5; J gene: TRBJ1-5; clone size: .; CDR3 protein: CASSPGTDSNQPQHF; CDR3 DNA: TGTGCCAGTTCACCCGGGACAGATAGCAATCAGCCCCAGCATTTT
D gene: .; V gene: TRBV12-5; J gene: TRBJ2-5; clone size: .; CDR3 protein: CASGPGGQRETQYF; CDR3 DNA: TGTGCTAGCGGGCCGGGGGGCCAGAGGGAGACCCAGTACTTC
D gene: TRBD1; V gene: TRBV2; J gene: TRBJ2-1; clone size: .; CDR3 protein: CATRQGGSYNEQFF; CDR3 DNA: TGTGCCACCAGACAGGGGGGCTCCTACAATGAGCAGTTCTTC
D gene: TRBD1; V gene: TRBV6-5; J gene: TRBJ2-1; clone size: .; CDR3 protein: CASSPGGEQFF; CDR3 DNA: TGTGCCAGCAGTCCAGGGGGTGAGCAGTTCTTC
D gene: TRBD1; V gene: TRBV19; J gene: TRBJ2-7; clone size: .; CDR3 protein: CASSRDSRYEQYF; CDR3 DNA: TGTGCCAGTAGTAGGGACAGTCGCTACGAGCAGTACTTC
D gene: .; V gene: TRBV10-1; J gene: TRBJ2-7; clone size: few; CDR3 protein: CASSESFQGGQYF; CDR3 DNA: TGCGCCAGCAGTGAGTCGTTTCAGGGTGGGCAGTACTTC
D gene: .; V gene: TRBV7-9; J gene: TRBJ2-3; clone size: .; CDR3 protein: CASSLALGARTDTQYF; CDR3 DNA: TGTGCCAGCAGCTTAGCTCTGGGGGCTCGCACAGATACGCAGTATTTT
D gene: .; V gene: TRBV7-3; J gene: TRBJ2-1; clone size: .; CDR3 protein: CASSLRAGEQFF; CDR3 DNA: TGTGCCAGCAGCTTAAGGGCCGGCGAGCAGTTCTTC
D gene: .; V gene: TRBV27; J gene: TRBJ2-3; clone size: .; CDR3 protein: CASSLRSSPTDTQYF; CDR3 DNA: TGTGCCAGCAGTTTAAGGTCTAGTCCCACAGATACGCAGTATTTT
D gene: .; V gene: TRBV7-2; J gene: TRBJ2-5; clone size: .; CDR3 protein: CASSPDLSGVKETQYF; CDR3 DNA: TGTGCCAGCAGCCCCGACCTTAGCGGAGTAAAAGAGACCCAGTACTTC
D gene: .; V gene: TRBV6-5; J gene: TRBJ1-1; clone size: .; CDR3 protein: CASSLTGPTEAFF; CDR3 DNA: TGTGCCAGCAGCCTAACAGGGCCTACTGAAGCTTTCTTT
D gene: .; V gene: TRBV5-8; J gene: TRBJ1-4; clone size: .; CDR3 protein: CASSLRQGNEKLFF; CDR3 DNA: TGTGCCAGCAGCTTGAGGCAGGGAAACGAAAAACTGTTTTTT
D gene: TRBD1; V gene: TRBV6-5; J gene: TRBJ2-3; clone size: few; CDR3 protein: CASSFYRGRGTDTQYF; CDR3 DNA: TGTGCCAGCAGTTTCTACAGGGGGCGGGGGACAGATACGCAGTATTTT
D gene: .; V gene: TRBV12-3/TRBV12-4; J gene: TRBJ1-1; clone size: .; CDR3 protein: CASSVRNTEAFF; CDR3 DNA: TGTGCCAGTTCGGTTAGGAACACTGAAGCTTTCTTT
D gene: TRBD1; V gene: TRBV27; J gene: TRBJ1-4; clone size: .; CDR3 protein: CASRSILRTGVNEKLFF; CDR3 DNA: TGTGCCAGCAGGTCTATTCTAAGGACAGGAGTTAATGAAAAACTGTTTTTT
D gene: TRBD2; V gene: TRBV5-1; J gene: TRBJ2-1; clone size: .; CDR3 protein: CASSSTPGGRGVQDEQFF; CDR3 DNA: TGCGCCAGCAGCTCTACTCCGGGTGGACGGGGGGTACAGGATGAGCAGTTCTTC
D gene: .; V gene: TRBV11-2; J gene: TRBJ2-7; clone size: .; CDR3 protein: CASSPAGRGSEQYF; CDR3 DNA: TGTGCCAGCAGCCCCGCGGGCCGTGGTTCCGAGCAGTACTTC
D gene: TRBD2; V gene: TRBV7-9; J gene: TRBJ2-1; clone size: .; CDR3 protein: CASSPPGGRGNEQFF; CDR3 DNA: TGTGCCAGCAGCCCTCCCGGCGGGAGGGGTAATGAGCAGTTCTTC
D gene: .; V gene: TRBV7-8; J gene: TRBJ1-3; clone size: .; CDR3 protein: CASSPLTGAHSGNTIYF; CDR3 DNA: TGTGCCAGCAGCCCTTTGACAGGCGCCCACTCTGGAAACACCATATATTTT
D gene: .; V gene: TRBV15; J gene: TRBJ2-1; clone size: .; CDR3 protein: CATSRDGTVAEQFF; CDR3 DNA: TGTGCCACCAGCAGAGATGGAACCGTAGCGGAGCAGTTCTTC
D gene: TRBD2; V gene: TRBV19; J gene: TRBJ2-7; clone size: .; CDR3 protein: CASSIRGEGPSYEQYF; CDR3 DNA: TGTGCCAGTAGTATTCGGGGGGAAGGCCCTTCCTACGAGCAGTACTTC
D gene: .; V gene: TRBV15; J gene: TRBJ1-2; clone size: .; CDR3 protein: CATSRDRNGYTF; CDR3 DNA: TGTGCCACCAGCAGAGATAGAAACGGCTACACCTTC
D gene: .; V gene: TRBV11-3; J gene: TRBJ2-6; clone size: .; CDR3 protein: CASSPSGANVLTF; CDR3 DNA: TGTGCCAGCAGCCCTTCTGGGGCCAACGTCCTGACTTTC
D gene: TRBD1; V gene: TRBV3-1/TRBV3-2; J gene: TRBJ1-1; clone size: .; CDR3 protein: CASSLNTGVGTEAFF; CDR3 DNA: TGTGCCAGCAGCCTCAATACAGGGGTCGGCACTGAAGCTTTCTTT
D gene: .; V gene: TRBV7-8; J gene: TRBJ2-1; clone size: .; CDR3 protein: CASSLVPGGYEQFF; CDR3 DNA: TGTGCCAGCAGCTTAGTCCCGGGGGGCTATGAGCAGTTCTTC
D gene: TRBD2; V gene: TRBV28; J gene: TRBJ2-3; clone size: few; CDR3 protein: CASSSPGAGGGNTQYF; CDR3 DNA: TGTGCCAGCAGTTCCCCTGGAGCGGGAGGGGGGAATACGCAGTATTTT
D gene: TRBD2; V gene: TRBV6-6; J gene: TRBJ2-7; clone size: .; CDR3 protein: CASSRTSDHPYEQYF; CDR3 DNA: TGTGCCAGCAGCCGGACTAGCGATCACCCCTACGAGCAGTACTTC
D gene: TRBD1; V gene: TRBV28; J gene: TRBJ1-1; clone size: .; CDR3 protein: CASLTWTRQGTNTEAFF; CDR3 DNA: TGTGCCAGCCTAACTTGGACTCGACAGGGGACGAACACTGAAGCTTTCTTT
D gene: .; V gene: TRBV19; J gene: TRBJ2-1; clone size: .; CDR3 protein: CASSIDLGEGQFF; CDR3 DNA: TGTGCCAGTAGTATAGATCTCGGAGAGGGGCAGTTCTTC
D gene: .; V gene: TRBV4-2; J gene: TRBJ1-2; clone size: .; CDR3 protein: CASSQSTGNYGYTF; CDR3 DNA: TGTGCCAGCAGCCAGAGTACCGGGAACTATGGCTACACCTTC
D gene: TRBD2; V gene: TRBV6-5; J gene: TRBJ2-1; clone size: .; CDR3 protein: CASRPPGLAGPQFF; CDR3 DNA: TGTGCCAGCAGACCCCCGGGACTAGCGGGACCGCAGTTCTTC
D gene: .; V gene: TRBV11-3; J gene: TRBJ2-3; clone size: .; CDR3 protein: CASSLRATATDTQYF; CDR3 DNA: TGTGCCAGCAGCTTGAGAGCGACAGCCACAGATACGCAGTATTTT
D gene: TRBD1; V gene: TRBV15; J gene: TRBJ1-5; clone size: few; CDR3 protein: CATSRQGEPGHF; CDR3 DNA: TGTGCCACCAGCAGACAGGGGGAGCCAGGGCATTTT
D gene: TRBD1; V gene: TRBV11-3; J gene: TRBJ2-7; clone size: .; CDR3 protein: CASSHGQGRYEQYF; CDR3 DNA: TGTGCCAGCAGCCACGGACAGGGGAGGTACGAGCAGTACTTC